The rows below give T cell receptor beta chains drawn from one sample of a study of PD-1 blockade in mismatch repair-deficient tumors. Assay used: immunoSEQ multiplex PCR; TCRdb lists only in-frame clones, some missing. The data hold 40,000 to 60,000 clones, with around 85% observed a single time. The input for sequencing was peripheral blood, taken less than 21 weeks after starting pembrolizumab. All receptors derive from an adult with mismatch repair-deficient cancer. CDR3s include the opening cysteine and the closing phenylalanine or tryptophan. D genes are given only for firm matches. Only part of the rows carry a size: once, few, many, or a class if the clone is expanded.

>TRBJ2-2|-|TRBV6-5|TRBD2
CASSSQRPAGGGELFF
TGTGCCAGCAGTTCCCAGCGTCCAGCGGGAGGGGGGGAGCTGTTTTTT
>TRBJ1-1|-|TRBV9|-
CASSVEHRNTEAFF
TGTGCCAGCAGCGTAGAGCACCGGAACACTGAAGCTTTCTTT
>TRBJ2-5|once|TRBV5-1|-
CASSFDGNRETQYF
TGCGCCAGCAGCTTCGATGGAAACCGGGAGACCCAGTACTTC
>TRBJ2-1|-|TRBV11-2|-
CASSPGGGYTYNEQFF
TGTGCCAGCAGCCCGGGGGGCGGTTATACCTACAATGAGCAGTTCTTC
>TRBJ1-1|once|TRBV19|-
CASKENGRGKIGAFF
TGTGCCAGTAAGGAGAATGGCAGGGGTAAGATCGGAGCTTTCTTT
>TRBJ1-5|-|TRBV2|TRBD1
CASSERTGGGQPQHF
TGTGCCAGCAGTGAGCGGACAGGGGGAGGTCAGCCCCAGCATTTT
>TRBJ1-5|few|TRBV27|TRBD1
CASSIGGSEQPQHF
TGTGCCAGCAGTATAGGGGGCTCGGAGCAGCCCCAGCATTTT
>TRBJ1-5|-|TRBV15|-
CATSREADSQPQHF
TGTGCCACCAGCAGAGAAGCCGACTCCCAGCCCCAGCATTTT
>TRBJ1-1|-|TRBV10-3|TRBD1
CATNLQGEATEAFF
TGTGCCACAAATTTACAGGGGGAGGCCACTGAAGCTTTCTTT
>TRBJ2-5|-|TRBV6-1|TRBD1
CASRHRDREREQYF
TGTGCCAGCAGACACCGGGACAGGGAACGTGAGCAGTACTTC
>TRBJ2-5|-|TRBV7-2|TRBD2
CASSLSSGRGPETQYF
TGTGCCAGCAGCTTAAGTAGCGGGAGGGGCCCAGAGACCCAGTACTTC
>TRBJ1-1|-|TRBV2|-
CASSEELLGEAFF
TGTGCCAGCAGTGAGGAACTCTTGGGTGAAGCTTTCTTT
>TRBJ2-7|-|TRBV6-1|-
CASSESYEQYF
TGTGCCAGCAGTGAATCCTACGAGCAGTACTTC
>TRBJ1-2|-|TRBV6-1|-
CASSEMFSNNYGYTF
TGTGCCAGCAGTGAAATGTTCAGCAACAACTATGGCTACACCTTC
>TRBJ1-1|-|TRBV18|TRBD1
CASFTGANTEAFF
TGTGCCAGCTTTACAGGGGCGAACACTGAAGCTTTCTTT